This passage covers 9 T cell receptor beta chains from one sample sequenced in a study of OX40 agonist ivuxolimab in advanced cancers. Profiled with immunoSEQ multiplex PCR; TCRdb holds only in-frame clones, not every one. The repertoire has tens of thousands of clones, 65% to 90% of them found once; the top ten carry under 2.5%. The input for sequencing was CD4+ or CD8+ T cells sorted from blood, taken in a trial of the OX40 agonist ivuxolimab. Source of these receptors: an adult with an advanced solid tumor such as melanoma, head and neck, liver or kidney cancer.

CDR3 DNA sequence: TGTGCCAGCAGCCAACAGAACACTGAAGCTTTCTTT. As protein: CASSQQNTEAFF. The chain recombines TRBV7-9 with TRBJ1-1; D unresolved. Germline CDR1 and CDR2: SEHNR and FQNEAQ (reference sequence). The CDR3 totals 12 residues. Trimming took 5 bases from V and 1 from J, leaving 5 bases between them.

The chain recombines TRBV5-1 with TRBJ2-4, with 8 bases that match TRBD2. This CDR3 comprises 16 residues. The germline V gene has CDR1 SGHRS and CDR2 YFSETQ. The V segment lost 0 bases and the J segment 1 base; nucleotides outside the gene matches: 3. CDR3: CASSLGREVAKNIQYF. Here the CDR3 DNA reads TGCGCCAGCAGCTTGGGGCGGGAGGTGGCCAAAAACATTCAGTACTTC.

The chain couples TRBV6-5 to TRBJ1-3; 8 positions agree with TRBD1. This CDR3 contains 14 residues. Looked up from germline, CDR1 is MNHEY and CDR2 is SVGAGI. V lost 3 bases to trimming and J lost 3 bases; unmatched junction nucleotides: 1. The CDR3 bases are TGTGCCAGCAGTTATGGACAGGGTGGAAACACCATATATTTT. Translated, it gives CASSYGQGGNTIYF.

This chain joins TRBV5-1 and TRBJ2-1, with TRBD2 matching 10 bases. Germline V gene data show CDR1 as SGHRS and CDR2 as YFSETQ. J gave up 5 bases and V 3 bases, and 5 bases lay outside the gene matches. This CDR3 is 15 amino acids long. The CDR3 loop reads CASSYLAGEDNEQFF. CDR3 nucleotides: TGCGCCAGCAGCTACCTAGCGGGAGAGGACAATGAGCAGTTCTTC.

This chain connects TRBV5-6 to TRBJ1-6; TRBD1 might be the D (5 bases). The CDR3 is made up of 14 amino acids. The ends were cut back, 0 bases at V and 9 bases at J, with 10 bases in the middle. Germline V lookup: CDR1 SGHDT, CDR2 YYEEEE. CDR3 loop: CASSLASGTSPLHF. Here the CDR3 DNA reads TGTGCCAGCAGCTTGGCATCAGGGACTTCACCCCTCCACTTT.

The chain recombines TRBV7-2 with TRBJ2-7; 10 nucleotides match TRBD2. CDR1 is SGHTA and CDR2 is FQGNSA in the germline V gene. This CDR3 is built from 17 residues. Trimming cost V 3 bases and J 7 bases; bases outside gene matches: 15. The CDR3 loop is CASSLKTPGLAPLEQYF. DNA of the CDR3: TGTGCCAGCAGCTTGAAGACTCCGGGACTAGCGCCCTTGGAGCAGTACTTC.

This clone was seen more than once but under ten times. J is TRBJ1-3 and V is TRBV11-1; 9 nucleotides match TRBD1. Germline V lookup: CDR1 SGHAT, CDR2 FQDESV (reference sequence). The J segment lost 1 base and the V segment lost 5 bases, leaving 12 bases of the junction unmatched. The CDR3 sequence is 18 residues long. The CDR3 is CASSRTGVRSGSGNTIYF. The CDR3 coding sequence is TGTGCCAGCAGCCGGACAGGGGTCCGGAGCGGTTCTGGAAACACCATATATTTT. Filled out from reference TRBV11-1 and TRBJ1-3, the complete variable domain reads EAEVAQSPRYKITEKSQAVAFWCDPISGHATLYWYRQILGQGPELLVQFQDESVVDDSQLPKDRFSAERLKGVDSTLKIQPAELGDSAMYLCASSRTGVRSGSGNTIYFGEGSWLTVV.

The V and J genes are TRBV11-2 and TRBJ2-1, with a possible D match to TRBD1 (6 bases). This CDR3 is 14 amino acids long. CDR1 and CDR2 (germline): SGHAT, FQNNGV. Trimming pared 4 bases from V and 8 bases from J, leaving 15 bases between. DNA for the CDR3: TGTGCCAGCAGCTCTGACAGGCGATTCGATGAGCAGTTCTTC. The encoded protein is CASSSDRRFDEQFF.

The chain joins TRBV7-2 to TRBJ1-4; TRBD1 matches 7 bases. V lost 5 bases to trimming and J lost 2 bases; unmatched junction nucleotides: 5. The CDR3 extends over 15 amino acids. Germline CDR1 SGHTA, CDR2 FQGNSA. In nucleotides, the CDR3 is TGTGCCAGCAGCCCATCGGGACAGACTAATGAAAAACTGTTTTTT. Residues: CASSPSGQTNEKLFF.